This entry lists 9 T cell receptor beta chains sequenced from one sample in a study of T cells after posttransplantation cyclophosphamide. Busulfan-fludarabine conditioning, marrow transplant, and cyclophosphamide on days +3 and +4 were administered. Profiling relied on immunoSEQ multiplex PCR, and the TCRdb table lists in-frame clones only, not all of them. The table lists over 400 clones, with no singletons. The specimen was PBMCs, collected 32 days after allogeneic stem cell transplant with posttransplant cyclophosphamide. The receptors were gathered from a male patient in his 30s who received an allogeneic stem cell transplant from a related donor, was CMV-positive, and had acute GVHD only. Some T cells may trace back to the graft donor.

Relative to its sample, this clone is medium-sized (0.01 to 0.1%). The CDR3 coding sequence is TGTGCCAGCAGCTTAGGGGGCCAGGCTGAAGCTTTCTTT. Translation: CASSLGGQAEAFF. V is TRBV7-9 and J is TRBJ1-1, with D possibly being TRBD1 (5 bases). The CDR3 contains 13 residues. V was shortened by 1 base and J by 6 bases, with 9 bases between the two germline ends. From germline, CDR1 is SEHNR and CDR2 FQNEAQ (reference sequence).

By sample share, this clone is medium-sized. The chain links TRBV5-1 to TRBJ2-1, with 14 bases identical to TRBD2. Trimming at V came to 4 bases and at J to 9 bases, leaving 3 bases not matched to a gene. This CDR3 spans 14 amino acids. Germline V lookup: CDR1 SGHRS, CDR2 YFSETQ. The CDR3 sequence is CASSPGLAGAEQFF. In DNA form, the CDR3 reads TGCGCCAGCAGCCCGGGACTAGCGGGGGCTGAGCAGTTCTTC.

The sample holds a few counts of this clone. This sequence joins TRBV29-1 and TRBJ1-2; 7 bases fit TRBD1. The germline V gene has CDR1 SQVTM and CDR2 ANQGSEA. The length of the CDR3 is 14 residues. With 1 base clipped from V and 8 bases from J, the junction kept 10 bases outside the gene matches. CDR3 residues: CSVEAWTGEGGYTF. The CDR3 DNA sequence: TGCAGCGTTGAAGCCTGGACAGGCGAGGGAGGCTACACCTTC.

By its share, this clone is large. The chain is built from TRBV15 and TRBJ1-1; the match to TRBD1 covers 9 bases. Germline trimming cut 7 bases from V and 1 base from J; bases unmatched to any gene: 4. This CDR3 is 14 amino acids long. Germline lookup yields CDR1 LNHNV and CDR2 YYDKDF (reference sequence). CDR3 loop: CATTRDRANTEAFF. CDR3 bases: TGTGCCACCACCCGGGACAGGGCGAACACTGAAGCTTTCTTT. The variable domain in full, completed from reference TRBV15 and TRBJ1-1, reads DAMVIQNPRYQVTQFGKPVTLSCSQTLNHNVMYWYQQKSSQAPKLLFHYYDKDFNNEADTPDNFQSRRPNTSFCFLDIRSPGLGDTAMYLCATTRDRANTEAFFGQGTRLTVV.

This clone qualifies as medium-sized. The V call is TRBV30, the J call TRBJ1-1, with D tentatively TRBD1 (6 bases). Germline values: CDR1 GTSNPN, CDR2 SVGIG (reference sequence). This CDR3 has 11 amino acids. V was cut by 4 bases and J by 5 bases, with 8 bases left in between. The chain's CDR3 is CAWTGQTEAFF. The CDR3 nucleotides read TGTGCCTGGACCGGACAGACTGAAGCTTTCTTT. Full variable domain (remainder filled in from reference TRBV30 and TRBJ1-1): SQTIHQWPATLVQPVGSPLSLECTVEGTSNPNLYWYRQAAGRGLQLLFYSVGIGQISSEVPQNLSASRPQDRQFILSSKKLLLSDSGFYLCAWTGQTEAFFGQGTRLTVV.

This clone is labeled as medium-sized. V is TRBV5-4 and J is TRBJ1-3; the D is unclear. The CDR3 is 13 residues long. CDR1 SGHNT and CDR2 YYREEE come from the germline V gene (reference sequence). V was trimmed by 5 bases and J by 2 bases, leaving 8 bases between them. The CDR3 bases are TGTGCCAGCAGGCGGGATCCTGGAAACACCATATATTTT. It codes for CASRRDPGNTIYF. The complete variable domain, with remaining parts taken from reference TRBV5-4 and TRBJ1-3, reads ETGVTQSPTHLIKTRGQQVTLRCSSQSGHNTVSWYQQALGQGPQFIFQYYREEENGRGNFPPRFSGLQFPNYSSELNVNALELDDSALYLCASRRDPGNTIYFGEGSWLTVV.

This clone qualifies as medium-sized. This sequence joins TRBV28 and TRBJ1-3, with 7 bases that match TRBD1. The CDR3 contains 15 residues. Germline-derived CDR1 and CDR2 are MDHEN and SYDVKM. Germline trimming cut 4 bases from V and 7 bases from J; bases unmatched to any gene: 10. CDR3 coding DNA: TGTGCCAGCAGTTCGCGGCAGGGGGTTCGGAACACCATATATTTT. This translates into CASSSRQGVRNTIYF.

This clone is medium-sized. The CDR3 protein is CASSFTENTQYF. CDR3 in DNA: TGTGCCAGCAGCTTTACAGAGAATACGCAGTATTTT. The chain links TRBV5-6 to TRBJ2-3; D is undetermined. Trimming pared 2 bases from V and 7 bases from J, leaving 8 bases between. This CDR3 has 12 residues. Per the germline V gene, CDR1 is SGHDT and CDR2 is YYEEEE.

This clone was recorded a few times. The CDR3 region is CASSEGQVSSGANVLTF. CDR3 coding DNA: TGTGCCAGCAGCGAAGGACAGGTTAGCTCTGGGGCCAACGTCCTGACTTTC. The chain is built from TRBV9 and TRBJ2-6; 7 nucleotides match TRBD1. Germline values: CDR1 SGDLS, CDR2 YYNGEE. The CDR3 runs 17 residues. V gave up 3 bases and J gave up 0 bases; unmatched junction bases: 6.